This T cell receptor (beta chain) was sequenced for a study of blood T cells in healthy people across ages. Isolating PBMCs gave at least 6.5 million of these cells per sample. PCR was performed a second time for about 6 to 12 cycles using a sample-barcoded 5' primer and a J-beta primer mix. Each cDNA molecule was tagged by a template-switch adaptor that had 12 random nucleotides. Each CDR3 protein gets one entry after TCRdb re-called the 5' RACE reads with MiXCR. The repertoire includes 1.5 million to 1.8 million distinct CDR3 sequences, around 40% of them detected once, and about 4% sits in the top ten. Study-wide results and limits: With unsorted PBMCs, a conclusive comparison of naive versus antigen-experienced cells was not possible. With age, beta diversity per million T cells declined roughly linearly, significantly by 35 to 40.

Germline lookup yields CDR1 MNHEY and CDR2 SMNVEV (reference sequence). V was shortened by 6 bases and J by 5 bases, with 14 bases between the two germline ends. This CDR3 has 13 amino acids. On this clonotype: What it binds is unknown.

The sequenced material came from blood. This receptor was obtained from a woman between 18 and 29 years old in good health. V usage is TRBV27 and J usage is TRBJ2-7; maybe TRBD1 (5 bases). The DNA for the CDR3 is TGTGCCAGCAGAAACTCAGGGTATAACGAGCAGTACTTC. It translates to CASRNSGYNEQYF.